This TCR beta chain appears in the sequencing data of a study of long-term antiretroviral therapy in people with HIV. Looking at the study overall: Collection dates of the earliest samples fall about a decade before the 2015 immediate-ART recommendation.

Study results and limitations: Repertoires in HIV (unlike those of controls) had narrower CDR3 length ranges. Regardless of time point, clones expanded before ART dominated the repertoire. Nothing was known about ART adherence, viral resistance or changes in therapy.

At the survey level, the v3.0 immunoSEQ assay was run. TCRdb keeps only in-frame clones here, not all; method: immunoSEQ multiplex PCR. In the table there are 25,000 to 30,000 clones, approximately 88% of which are singletons. The V and J ends lost 6 bases and 5 bases respectively, with 16 bases between them. From germline, CDR1 is MNHEY and CDR2 SVGAGI. The CDR3 runs to 15 residues. For this clone: Its antigen is still unknown.

The TCR was taken from a man between 25 and 39 years old with HIV. The J gene is TRBJ1-4, the V gene TRBV6-5; no firm D call. The sequenced sample was unsorted PBMCs, obtained almost 2.9 years after starting antiretroviral therapy. CDR3 nucleotide sequence: TGTGCCAGCAGAGACTCGGCGCAGAAGAATGAAAAACTGTTTTTT. It yields the protein CASRDSAQKNEKLFF.